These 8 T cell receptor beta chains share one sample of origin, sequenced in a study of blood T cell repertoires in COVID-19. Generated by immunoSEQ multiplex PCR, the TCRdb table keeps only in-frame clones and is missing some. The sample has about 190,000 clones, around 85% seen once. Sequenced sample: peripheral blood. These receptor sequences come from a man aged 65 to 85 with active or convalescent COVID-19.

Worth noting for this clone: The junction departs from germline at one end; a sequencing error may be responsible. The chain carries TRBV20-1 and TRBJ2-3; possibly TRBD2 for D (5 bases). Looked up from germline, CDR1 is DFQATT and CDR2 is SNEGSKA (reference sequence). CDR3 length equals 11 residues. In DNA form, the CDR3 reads TGTTTCGCGAGGGGCACAGATACGCAGTATTTT. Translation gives CFARGTDTQYF.

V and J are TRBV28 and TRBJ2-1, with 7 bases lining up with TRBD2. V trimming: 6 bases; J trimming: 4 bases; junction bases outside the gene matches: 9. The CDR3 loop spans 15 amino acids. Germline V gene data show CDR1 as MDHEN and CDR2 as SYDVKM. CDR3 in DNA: TGTGCCAGCAGAGCCCTCAGGGAGGGGTACAATGAGCAGTTCTTC. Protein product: CASRALREGYNEQFF.

The CDR3 reads CASANGRGYGYTF. CDR3 in DNA: TGTGCCAGTGCCAACGGCAGGGGCTATGGCTACACCTTC. This chain joins TRBV19 and TRBJ1-2; D is perhaps TRBD1 (6 bases). The CDR3 runs to 13 residues. V was pared by 8 bases and J by 4 bases, with 14 bases between. The germline V gene encodes CDR1 LNHDA and CDR2 SQIVND (reference sequence).

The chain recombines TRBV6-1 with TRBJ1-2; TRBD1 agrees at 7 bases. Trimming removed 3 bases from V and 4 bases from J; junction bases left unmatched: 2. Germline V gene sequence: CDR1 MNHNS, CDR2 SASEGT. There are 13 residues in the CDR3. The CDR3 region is CASSETGPYGYTF. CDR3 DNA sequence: TGTGCCAGCAGTGAGACAGGGCCCTATGGCTACACCTTC.

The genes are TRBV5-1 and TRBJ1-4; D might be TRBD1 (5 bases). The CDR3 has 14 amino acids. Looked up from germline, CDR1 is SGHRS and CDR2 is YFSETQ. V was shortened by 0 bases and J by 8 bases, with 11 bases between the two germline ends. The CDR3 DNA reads TGCGCCAGCAGCTTGGCTACAAGGGGAGAAAAACTGTTTTTT. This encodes CASSLATRGEKLFF.

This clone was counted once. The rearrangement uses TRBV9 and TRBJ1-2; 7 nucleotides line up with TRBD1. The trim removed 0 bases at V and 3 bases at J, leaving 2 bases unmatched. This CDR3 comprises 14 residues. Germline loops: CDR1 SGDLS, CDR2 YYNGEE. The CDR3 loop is CASSVGTGDYGYTF. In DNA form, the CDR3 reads TGTGCCAGCAGCGTAGGCACAGGGGACTATGGCTACACCTTC.

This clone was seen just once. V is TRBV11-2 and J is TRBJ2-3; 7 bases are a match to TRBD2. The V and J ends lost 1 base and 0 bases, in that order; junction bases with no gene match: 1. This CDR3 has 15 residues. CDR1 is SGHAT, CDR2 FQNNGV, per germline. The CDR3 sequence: CASSLAGGSTDTQYF. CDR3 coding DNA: TGTGCCAGCAGCTTAGCGGGGGGAAGCACAGATACGCAGTATTTT.

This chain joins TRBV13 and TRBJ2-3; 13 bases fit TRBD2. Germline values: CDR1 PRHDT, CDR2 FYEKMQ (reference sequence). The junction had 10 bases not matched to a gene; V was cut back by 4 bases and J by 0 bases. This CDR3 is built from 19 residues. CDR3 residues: CASSSVGTSGTPSTDTQYF. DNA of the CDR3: TGTGCCAGCAGCTCAGTGGGGACTAGCGGGACACCTAGCACAGATACGCAGTATTTT.